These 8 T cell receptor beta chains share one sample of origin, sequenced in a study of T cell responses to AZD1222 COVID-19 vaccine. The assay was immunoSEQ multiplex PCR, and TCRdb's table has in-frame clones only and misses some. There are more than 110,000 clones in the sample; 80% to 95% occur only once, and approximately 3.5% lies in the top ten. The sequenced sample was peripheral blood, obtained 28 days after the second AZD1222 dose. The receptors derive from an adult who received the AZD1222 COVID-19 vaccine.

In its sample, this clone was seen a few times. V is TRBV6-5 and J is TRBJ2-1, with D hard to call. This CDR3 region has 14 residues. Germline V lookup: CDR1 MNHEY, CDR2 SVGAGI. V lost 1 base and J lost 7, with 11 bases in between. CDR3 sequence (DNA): TGTGCCAGCAGTTACTTGGACCCCGTTAATGAGCAGTTCTTC. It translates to CASSYLDPVNEQFF.

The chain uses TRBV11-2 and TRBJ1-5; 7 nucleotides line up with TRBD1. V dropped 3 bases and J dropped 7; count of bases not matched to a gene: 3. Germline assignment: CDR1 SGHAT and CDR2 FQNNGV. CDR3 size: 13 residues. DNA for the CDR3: TGTGCCAGCAGCTTGGCAGGGGGACAGCCCCAGCATTTT. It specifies CASSLAGGQPQHF.

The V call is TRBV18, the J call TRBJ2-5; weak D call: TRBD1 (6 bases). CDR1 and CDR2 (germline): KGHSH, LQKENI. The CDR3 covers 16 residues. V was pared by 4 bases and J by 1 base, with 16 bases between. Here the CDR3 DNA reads TGTGCCAGCTCACAGGGGACACCGGCGGGCCAAGAGACCCAGTACTTC. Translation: CASSQGTPAGQETQYF.

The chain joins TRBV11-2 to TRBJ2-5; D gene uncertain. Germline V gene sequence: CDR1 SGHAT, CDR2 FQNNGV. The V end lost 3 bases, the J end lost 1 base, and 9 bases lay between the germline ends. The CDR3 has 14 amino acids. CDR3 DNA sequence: TGTGCCAGCAGCTTTTCCCACCTCCAAGAGACCCAGTACTTC. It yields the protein CASSFSHLQETQYF.

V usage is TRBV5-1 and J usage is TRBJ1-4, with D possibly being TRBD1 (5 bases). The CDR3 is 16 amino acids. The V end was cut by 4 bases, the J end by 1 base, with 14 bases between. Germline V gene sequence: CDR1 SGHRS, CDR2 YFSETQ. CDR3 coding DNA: TGCGCCAGCAGCCCCAGGGCCGACCGAACTAATGAAAAACTGTTTTTT. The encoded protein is CASSPRADRTNEKLFF.

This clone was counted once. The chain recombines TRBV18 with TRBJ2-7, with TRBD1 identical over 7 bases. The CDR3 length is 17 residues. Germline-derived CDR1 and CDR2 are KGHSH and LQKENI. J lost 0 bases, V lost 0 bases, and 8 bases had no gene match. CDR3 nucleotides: TGTGCCAGCTCACCACCGGCAGGGGGAGTTCACTCCTACGAGCAGTACTTC. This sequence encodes CASSPPAGGVHSYEQYF. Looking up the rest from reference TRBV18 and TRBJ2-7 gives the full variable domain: NAGVMQNPRHLVRRRGQEARLRCSPMKGHSHVYWYRQLPEEGLKFMVYLQKENIIDESGMPKERFSAEFPKEGPSILRIQQVVRGDSAAYFCASSPPAGGVHSYEQYFGPGTRLTVT.

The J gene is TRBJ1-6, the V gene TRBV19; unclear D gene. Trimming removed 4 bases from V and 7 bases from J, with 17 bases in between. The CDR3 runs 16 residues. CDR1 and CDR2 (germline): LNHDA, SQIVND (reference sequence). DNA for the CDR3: TGTGCCAGTAGTACAACGGCGTTTGGCCCAAATTCACCCCTCCACTTT. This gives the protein CASSTTAFGPNSPLHF.

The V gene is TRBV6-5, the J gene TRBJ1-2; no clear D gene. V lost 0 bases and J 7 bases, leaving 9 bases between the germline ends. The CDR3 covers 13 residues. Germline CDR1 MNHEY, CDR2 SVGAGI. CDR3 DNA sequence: TGTGCCAGCAGTTACTCGACCGGAACTGGCTACACCTTC. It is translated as CASSYSTGTGYTF.